Each of the 14 T cell receptor beta chains below was sequenced from the same sample in a study of identical twins. TCRdb reprocessed the 5' RACE reads with MiXCR, giving one entry per CDR3 protein. The top ten hold around 1.5% of the sample, which has nearly 900,000 distinct CDR3 sequences, approximately 13% seen once. Separately, the same data were catalogued under a study of yellow fever vaccine responses in identical twins.

Sequenced sample: PBMCs. The receptor source for this set is a woman aged 18-30 years in good health.

This clonotype appeared a few times. The chain joins TRBV27 to TRBJ2-1; 13 bases agree with TRBD2. V lost 5 bases and J lost 10; bases outside the gene matches: 14. CDR1 MNHEY and CDR2 SMNVEV come from the germline V gene (reference sequence). The CDR3 loop spans 17 amino acids. CDR3 bases: TGTGCCAGCAGTCCGGCTGGACTAGCGGGAGTAGTAGGGGAGCAGTTCTTC. It codes for CASSPAGLAGVVGEQFF.

The chain uses TRBV20-1 and TRBJ2-1; 12 positions match TRBD2. Trimming removed 3 bases from V and 8 bases from J; junction bases left unmatched: 14. Germline-derived CDR1 and CDR2 are DFQATT and SNEGSKA (reference sequence). This CDR3 region has 17 residues. The CDR3 region has the DNA TGCAGTGCTAGTGTCCCCCTAGCGGGAGGGCATGGCGATGAGCAGTTCTTC. Translated: CSASVPLAGGHGDEQFF.

This clonotype was seen more than once but under ten times. One junction end does not reproduce the germline sequence, and a read error may be involved. The chain is built from TRBV2 and TRBJ2-7; 8 bases map to TRBD2. This CDR3 comprises 17 residues. Per the germline V gene, CDR1 is SNHLY and CDR2 is FYNNEI. CDR3 amino acids: CASKPGLSAGVSVEQHF. In DNA, the CDR3 is TGTGCCAGCAAACCCGGTCTGTCAGCGGGAGTATCTGTCGAGCAGCACTTC.

This clonotype was observed a few times. V gene TRBV5-1 combines with J gene TRBJ2-1; tentative D call: TRBD2 (6 bases). Germline CDR1 is SGHRS and CDR2 is YFSETQ. This CDR3 contains 15 residues. V shed 0 bases and J shed 8 bases, with 15 bases lying between them. For the CDR3, the DNA is TGCGCCAGCAGCTTGGATCGGGGGTCCGGGGATGAGCAGTTCTTC. The encoded protein is CASSLDRGSGDEQFF.

The rearrangement links TRBV28 to TRBJ2-7; TRBD1 might be the D (6 bases). Looked up from germline, CDR1 is MDHEN and CDR2 is SYDVKM. V shed 6 bases and J shed 4 bases, with 28 bases lying between them. The length of the CDR3 is 18 residues. In DNA form, the CDR3 reads TGTGCCAGCAGCCACACACCTTCGACAGGTAACCTCTTATACGAGCAGTACGTC. Translating gives CASSHTPSTGNLLYEQYV.

This clonotype has only a few counts. The CDR3 does not end in the conserved phenylalanine or tryptophan, so this is likely a read error. No DNA is shown, since the ends of the CDR3 on it are uncertain; the CDR3 is the one TCRdb lists. The V call is TRBV6-1, the J call TRBJ2-1; the table's D call of TRBD2 was not tested on the DNA. The CDR3 is 12 amino acids in total, end residues counted. From germline, CDR1 is MNHNS and CDR2 SASEGT. CDR3: CASSDIGTSGTI.

Many counts were recorded for this clonotype. The rearrangement uses TRBV7-8 and TRBJ2-5, with D possibly TRBD2 on 5 matching bases. The CDR3 has 17 residues. V gave up 6 bases and J gave up 5 bases, with 25 bases separating them. From germline, CDR1 is SGHVS and CDR2 FQNEAQ. CDR3 sequence (DNA): TGTGCCAGCAGATACACCAGCGGTAGGGAAGTCCGGGAGACCCAGTACTTC. It specifies CASRYTSGREVRETQYF.

This rearrangement joins TRBV12-3 or TRBV12-4 to TRBJ2-1, with 7 bases aligning to TRBD1. The CDR3 consists of 15 residues. J gave up 3 bases and V 4 bases, and 6 bases lay outside the gene matches. CDR3 nucleotide sequence: TGTGCCAGCAGTTCCGACAGGGAATACTACAATGAGCAGTTCTTC. This gives the protein CASSSDREYYNEQFF.

The sample holds a few counts of this clonotype. The J gene is TRBJ1-6, the V gene TRBV18; no firm D call. CDR1 and CDR2 from the germline V gene are KGHSH and LQKENI. Trimming shortened V by 5 bases and J by 2 bases, and 10 bases separated the two germline ends. The CDR3 is 15 amino acids. This chain's CDR3 is CASSLDPTYNSPLHF. The CDR3 DNA reads TGTGCCAGCTCATTGGACCCCACCTATAATTCACCCCTCCACTTT.

The chain links TRBV7-9 to TRBJ2-5, with D possibly TRBD1 on 6 matching bases. Germline values: CDR1 SEHNR, CDR2 FQNEAQ (reference sequence). The CDR3 has 12 amino acids. V was trimmed by 1 base and J by 14 bases, leaving 14 bases between them. CDR3 nucleotide sequence: TGTGCCAGCAGCTTAGGGACAGTGGGCCCCTACTTC. Protein: CASSLGTVGPYF.

The chain couples TRBV11-2 to TRBJ2-5, with D maybe TRBD2 (5 bases). The CDR3 extends over 15 amino acids. V was shortened by 2 bases and J by 4 bases, with 14 bases between the two germline ends. Germline V lookup: CDR1 SGHAT, CDR2 FQNNGV. The CDR3 protein is CASSLLTGNRETQYF. CDR3 sequence (DNA): TGTGCCAGCAGCTTATTGACGGGGAACCGAGAGACCCAGTACTTC. Based on the CDR3 plus reference TRBV11-2 and TRBJ2-5, the full variable domain is EAGVAQSPRYKIIEKRQSVAFWCNPISGHATLYWYQQILGQGPKLLIQFQNNGVVDDSQLPKDRFSAERLKGVDSTLKIQPAKLEDSAVYLCASSLLTGNRETQYFGPGTRLLVL.

This clonotype was seen a few times. V is TRBV7-9 and J is TRBJ2-7; D might be TRBD1 or TRBD2, each matching 5 bases. This CDR3 is built from 15 residues. The germline gives CDR1 SEHNR, CDR2 FQNEAQ (reference sequence). Trimming took 3 bases from V and 5 from J, leaving 17 bases between them. The CDR3 region has the DNA TGTGCCAGCAGCTTTATAGGGACGTCACGGGACGAGCAGTACTTC. Amino acid sequence: CASSFIGTSRDEQYF. Looking up the rest from reference TRBV7-9 and TRBJ2-7 gives the full variable domain: DTGVSQNPRHKITKRGQNVTFRCDPISEHNRLYWYRQTLGQGPEFLTYFQNEAQLEKSRLLSDRFSAERPKGSFSTLEIQRTEQGDSAMYLCASSFIGTSRDEQYFGPGTRLTVT.

The chain uses TRBV5-1 and TRBJ2-1; no clear D. The CDR3 loop spans 15 amino acids. Between the trimmed V and J ends, which lost 0 bases and 7 bases, there was a span of 14 bases. CDR1 and CDR2 from the germline V gene are SGHRS and YFSETQ. CDR3: CASSLAPTDSNEQFF. DNA for the CDR3: TGCGCCAGCAGCTTGGCGCCGACCGACTCGAATGAGCAGTTCTTC. Together with reference TRBV5-1 and TRBJ2-1, the CDR3 gives the full variable domain: KAGVTQTPRYLIKTRGQQVTLSCSPISGHRSVSWYQQTPGQGLQFLFEYFSETQRNKGNFPGRFSGRQFSNSRSEMNVSTLELGDSALYLCASSLAPTDSNEQFFGPGTRLTVL.

This clonotype was picked up a small number of times. The chain combines TRBV7-9 with TRBJ2-4; possibly TRBD2 for D (5 bases). The germline V and J ends were trimmed by 5 bases and 1 base, with 15 bases remaining between them. The germline CDR1 and CDR2 sequences are SEHNR and FQNEAQ (reference sequence). CDR3 length: 16 residues. CDR3 coding DNA: TGTGCCAGCAGCCGGCCCGAGGAGGTGGCCAAAAACATTCAGTACTTC. Its protein is CASSRPEEVAKNIQYF.